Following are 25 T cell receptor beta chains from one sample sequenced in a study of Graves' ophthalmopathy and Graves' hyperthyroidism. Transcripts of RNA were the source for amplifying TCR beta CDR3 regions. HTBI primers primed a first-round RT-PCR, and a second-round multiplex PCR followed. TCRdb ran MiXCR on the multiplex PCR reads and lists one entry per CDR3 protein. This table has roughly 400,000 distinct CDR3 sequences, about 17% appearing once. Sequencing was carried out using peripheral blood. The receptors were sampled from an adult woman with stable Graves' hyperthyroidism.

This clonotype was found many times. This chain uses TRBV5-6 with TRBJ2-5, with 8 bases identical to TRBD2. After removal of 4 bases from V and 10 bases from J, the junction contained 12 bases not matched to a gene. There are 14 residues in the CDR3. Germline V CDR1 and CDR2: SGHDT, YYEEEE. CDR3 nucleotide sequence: TGTGCCAGCAGCCCGAGGACTAGCTCAAGGAGCCAGTACTTC. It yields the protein CASSPRTSSRSQYF.

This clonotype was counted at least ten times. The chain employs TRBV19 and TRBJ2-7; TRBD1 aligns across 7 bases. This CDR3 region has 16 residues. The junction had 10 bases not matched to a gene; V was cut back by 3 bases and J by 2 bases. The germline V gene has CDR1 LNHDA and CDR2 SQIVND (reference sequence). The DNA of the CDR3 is TGTGCCAGTAGTATGCGAGTCTGGGGACAGACCTACGAGCAGTACTTC. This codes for CASSMRVWGQTYEQYF.

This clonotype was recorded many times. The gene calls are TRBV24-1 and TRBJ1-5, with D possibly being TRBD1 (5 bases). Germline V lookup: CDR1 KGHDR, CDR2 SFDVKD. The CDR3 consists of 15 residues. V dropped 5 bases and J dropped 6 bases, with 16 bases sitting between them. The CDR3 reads CATSGAGSIGQPQHF. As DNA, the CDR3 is TGTGCCACCAGTGGGGCAGGGTCGATAGGTCAGCCCCAGCATTTT.

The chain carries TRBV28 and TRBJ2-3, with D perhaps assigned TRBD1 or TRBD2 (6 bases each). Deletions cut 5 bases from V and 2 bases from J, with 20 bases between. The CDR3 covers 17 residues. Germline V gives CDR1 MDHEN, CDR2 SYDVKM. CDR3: CASSLVRGEDLTDTQYF. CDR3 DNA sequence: TGTGCCAGCAGTCTAGTGAGGGGGGAGGACCTCACAGATACGCAGTATTTT. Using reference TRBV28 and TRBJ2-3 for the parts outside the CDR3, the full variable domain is DVKVTQSSRYLVKRTGEKVFLECVQDMDHENMFWYRQDPGLGLRLIYFSYDVKMKEKGDIPEGYSVSREKKERFSLILESASTNQTSMYLCASSLVRGEDLTDTQYFGPGTRLTVL.

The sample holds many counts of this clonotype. CDR3 sequence: CASSLWATGTGIDGYTF. The DNA of the CDR3 is TGTGCCAGCAGTTTATGGGCTACCGGGACAGGGATCGACGGCTACACCTTC. The chain employs TRBV27 and TRBJ1-2, with 9 bases lining up with TRBD1. This CDR3 contains 17 residues. The V gene end was trimmed by 1 base and the J gene end by 8 bases; junction bases not matched to a gene: 14. CDR1 and CDR2 (germline): MNHEY, SMNVEV (reference sequence).

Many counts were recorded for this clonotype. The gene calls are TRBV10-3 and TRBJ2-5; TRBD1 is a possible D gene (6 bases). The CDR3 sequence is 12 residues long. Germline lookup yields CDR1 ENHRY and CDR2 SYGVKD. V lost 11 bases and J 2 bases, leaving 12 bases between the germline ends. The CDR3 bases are TGTGCCTCCAGGGGCCAGCAAGAGACCCAGTACTTC. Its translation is CASRGQQETQYF.

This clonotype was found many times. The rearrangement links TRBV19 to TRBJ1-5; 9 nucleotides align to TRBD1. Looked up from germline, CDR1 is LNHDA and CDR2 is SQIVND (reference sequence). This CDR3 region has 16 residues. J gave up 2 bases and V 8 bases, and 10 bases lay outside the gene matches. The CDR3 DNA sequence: TGTGCCAGTGACTCCTCCCGGGACAGGGGCAATCAGCCCCAGCATTTT. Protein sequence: CASDSSRDRGNQPQHF.

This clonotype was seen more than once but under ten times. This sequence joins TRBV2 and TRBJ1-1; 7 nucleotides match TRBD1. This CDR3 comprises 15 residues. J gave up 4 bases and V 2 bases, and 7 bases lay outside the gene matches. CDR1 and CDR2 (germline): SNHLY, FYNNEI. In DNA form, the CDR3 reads TGTGCCAGCAGTGAAAGGGACAGACTGAGCACTGAAGCTTTCTTT. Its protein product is CASSERDRLSTEAFF.

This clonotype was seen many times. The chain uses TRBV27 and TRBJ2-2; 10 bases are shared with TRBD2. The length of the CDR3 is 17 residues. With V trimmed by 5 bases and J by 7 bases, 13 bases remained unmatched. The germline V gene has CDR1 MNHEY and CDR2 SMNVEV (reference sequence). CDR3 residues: CASSLRASGSLNGELFF. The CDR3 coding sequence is TGTGCCAGCAGTCTCCGAGCTAGCGGGAGTCTAAACGGGGAGCTGTTTTTT.

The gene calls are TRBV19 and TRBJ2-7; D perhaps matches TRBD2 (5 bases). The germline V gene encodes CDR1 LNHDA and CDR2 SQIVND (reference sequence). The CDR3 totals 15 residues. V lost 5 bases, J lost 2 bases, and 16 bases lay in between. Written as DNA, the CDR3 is TGTGCCAGTAGTTCGAACCGAGACTACCCCTACGAGCAGTACTTC. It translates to CASSSNRDYPYEQYF. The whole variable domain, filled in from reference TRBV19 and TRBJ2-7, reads DGGITQSPKYLFRKEGQNVTLSCEQNLNHDAMYWYRQDPGQGLRLIYYSQIVNDFQKGDIAEGYSVSREKKESFPLTVTSAQKNPTAFYLCASSSNRDYPYEQYFGPGTRLTVT.

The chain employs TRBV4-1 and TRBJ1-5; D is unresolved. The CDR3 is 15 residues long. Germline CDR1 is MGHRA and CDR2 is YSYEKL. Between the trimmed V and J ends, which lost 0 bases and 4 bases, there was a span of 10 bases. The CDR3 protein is CASSQDGRTNQPQHF. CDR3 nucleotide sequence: TGCGCCAGCAGCCAAGATGGGCGGACGAATCAGCCCCAGCATTTT.

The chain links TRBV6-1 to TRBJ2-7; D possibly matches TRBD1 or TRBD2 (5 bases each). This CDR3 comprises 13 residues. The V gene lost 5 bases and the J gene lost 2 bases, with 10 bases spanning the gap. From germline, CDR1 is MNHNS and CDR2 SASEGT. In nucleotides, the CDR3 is TGTGCCAGCAGTCTAAGGGACGCCTACGAGCAGTACTTC. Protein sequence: CASSLRDAYEQYF.

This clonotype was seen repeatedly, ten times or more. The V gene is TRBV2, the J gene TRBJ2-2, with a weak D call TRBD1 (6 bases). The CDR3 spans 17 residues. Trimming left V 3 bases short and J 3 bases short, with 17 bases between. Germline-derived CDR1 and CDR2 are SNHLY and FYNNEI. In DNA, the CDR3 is TGTGCCAGCAGTGAGTCCCTGACAGGAAGGGACACCGGGGAGCTGTTTTTT. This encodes CASSESLTGRDTGELFF.

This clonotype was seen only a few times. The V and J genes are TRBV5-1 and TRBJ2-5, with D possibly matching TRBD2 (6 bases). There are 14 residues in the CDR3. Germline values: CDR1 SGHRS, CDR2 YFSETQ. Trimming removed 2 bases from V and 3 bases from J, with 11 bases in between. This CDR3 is CASSFFSGKETQYF. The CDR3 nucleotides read TGCGCCAGCAGCTTCTTTAGCGGTAAAGAGACCCAGTACTTC.

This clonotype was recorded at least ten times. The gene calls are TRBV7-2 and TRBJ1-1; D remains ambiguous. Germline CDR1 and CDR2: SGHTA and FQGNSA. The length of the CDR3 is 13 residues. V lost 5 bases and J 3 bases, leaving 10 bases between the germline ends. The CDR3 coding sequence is TGTGCCAGCAGCGTACAGAGTTACACTGAAGCTTTCTTT. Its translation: CASSVQSYTEAFF. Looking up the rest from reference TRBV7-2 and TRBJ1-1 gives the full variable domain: GAGVSQSPSNKVTEKGKDVELRCDPISGHTALYWYRQSLGQGLEFLIYFQGNSAPDKSGLPSDRFSAERTGGSVSTLTIQRTQQEDSAVYLCASSVQSYTEAFFGQGTRLTVV.

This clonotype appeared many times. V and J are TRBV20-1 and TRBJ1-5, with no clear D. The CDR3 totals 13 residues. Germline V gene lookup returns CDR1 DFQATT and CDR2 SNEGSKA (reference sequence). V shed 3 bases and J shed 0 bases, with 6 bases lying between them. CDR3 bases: TGCAGTGCTAGTGGGGTTAGCAATCAGCCCCAGCATTTT. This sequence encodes CSASGVSNQPQHF.

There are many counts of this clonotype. CDR3 bases: TGTGCCAGCAGTGCCGGGCCCTGGACGGCATCCTATAATTCACCCCTCCACTTT. It translates to CASSAGPWTASYNSPLHF. The chain has TRBV6-1 and TRBJ1-6; D not certain. This CDR3 is built from 18 residues. V was trimmed by 4 bases and J by 1 base, leaving 17 bases between them. CDR1 and CDR2 from the germline V gene are MNHNS and SASEGT.

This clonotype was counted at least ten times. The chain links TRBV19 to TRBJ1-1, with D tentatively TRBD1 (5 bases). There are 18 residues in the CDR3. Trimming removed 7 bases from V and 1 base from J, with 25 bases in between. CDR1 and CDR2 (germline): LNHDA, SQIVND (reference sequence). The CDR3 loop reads CASTHTPRQLKPNTEAFF. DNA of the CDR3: TGTGCCAGTACCCATACCCCGAGACAGCTAAAGCCGAACACTGAAGCTTTCTTT.

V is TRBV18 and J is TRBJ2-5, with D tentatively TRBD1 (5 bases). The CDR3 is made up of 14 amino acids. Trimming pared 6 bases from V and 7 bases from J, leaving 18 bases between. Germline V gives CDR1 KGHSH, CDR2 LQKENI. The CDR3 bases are TGTGCCAGCTCCCCAGCTCCAGGGCCCGGGACCCAGTACTTC. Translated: CASSPAPGPGTQYF. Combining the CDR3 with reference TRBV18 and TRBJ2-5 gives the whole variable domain NAGVMQNPRHLVRRRGQEARLRCSPMKGHSHVYWYRQLPEEGLKFMVYLQKENIIDESGMPKERFSAEFPKEGPSILRIQQVVRGDSAAYFCASSPAPGPGTQYFGPGTRLLVL.

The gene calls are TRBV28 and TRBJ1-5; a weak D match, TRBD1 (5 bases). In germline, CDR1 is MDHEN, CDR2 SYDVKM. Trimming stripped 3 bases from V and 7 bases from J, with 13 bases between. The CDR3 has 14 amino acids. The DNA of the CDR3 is TGTGCCAGCAGTTTCGGGACTATTAGACAGCCCCAGCATTTT. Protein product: CASSFGTIRQPQHF.

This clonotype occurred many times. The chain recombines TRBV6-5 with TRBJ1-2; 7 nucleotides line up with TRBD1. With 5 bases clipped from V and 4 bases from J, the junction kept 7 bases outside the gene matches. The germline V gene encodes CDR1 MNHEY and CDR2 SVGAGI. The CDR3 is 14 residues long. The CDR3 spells CASSHDRVRYGYTF. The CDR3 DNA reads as TGTGCCAGCAGTCACGACAGGGTTCGCTATGGCTACACCTTC.

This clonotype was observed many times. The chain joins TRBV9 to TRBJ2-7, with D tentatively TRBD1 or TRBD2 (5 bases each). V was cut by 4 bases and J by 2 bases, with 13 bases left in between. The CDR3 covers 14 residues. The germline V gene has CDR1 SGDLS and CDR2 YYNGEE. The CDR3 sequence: CASSPTGAPYEQYF. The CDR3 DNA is TGTGCCAGCAGCCCTACCGGGGCCCCCTACGAGCAGTACTTC.

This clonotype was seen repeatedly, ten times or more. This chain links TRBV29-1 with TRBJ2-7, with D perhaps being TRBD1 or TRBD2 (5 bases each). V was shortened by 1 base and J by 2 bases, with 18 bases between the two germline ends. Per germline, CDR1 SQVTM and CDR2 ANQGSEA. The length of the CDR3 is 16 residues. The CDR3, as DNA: TGCAGCGTTGAAGGGTATGGTCAGGGACCGACCTACGAGCAGTACTTC. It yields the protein CSVEGYGQGPTYEQYF.

CDR3 in DNA: TGCGCCAGCAGCCAAGATCCGGCGACTAGCGGGGTCTATGGCCGCGGGGCCGGGGAGCTGTTTTTT. Protein: CASSQDPATSGVYGRGAGELFF. V usage is TRBV4-1 and J usage is TRBJ2-2, with TRBD2 matching over 11 bases. With V trimmed by 0 bases and J by 6 bases, 21 bases remained unmatched. The CDR3 totals 22 residues. Germline V lookup: CDR1 MGHRA, CDR2 YSYEKL.

CDR3 residues: CASSHTRGTAAYEQYF. The DNA for the CDR3 is TGTGCCAGCAGTCATACCCGTGGGACAGCCGCCTACGAGCAGTACTTC. V gene TRBV5-5 combines with J gene TRBJ2-7; 7 bases align to TRBD1. CDR3 size: 16 residues. CDR1 and CDR2 from the germline V gene are SGHKS and YYEKEE (reference sequence). The V and J ends lost 5 bases and 2 bases, in that order; junction bases with no gene match: 13.